These 26 T cell receptor beta chains share one sample of origin, sequenced in a study of T cell repertoires in cytomegalovirus infection. A single record per CDR3 protein comes from TCRdb applying MiXCR to the reads. The table lists just under 300,000 distinct CDR3 sequences, about 9.1% of them singletons, with approximately 2.4% in the top ten. The sample was PBMCs. The source of these receptors is a human donor in good health (CMV status not recorded). Some clones in this sample may be carry-over from other donors' samples.

This clonotype was counted ten times or more. CDR3 nucleotide sequence: TGTGCCAGCAGCATTAGCGGTGCAACCGGGGAGCTGTTTTTT. This codes for CASSISGATGELFF. The genes are TRBV7-2 and TRBJ2-2, with a possible D match to TRBD2 (6 bases). The CDR3 spans 14 residues. CDR1 is SGHTA, CDR2 FQGNSA, per germline. V gave up 5 bases and J gave up 5 bases, with 12 bases separating them.

Many counts were recorded for this clonotype. The chain joins TRBV28 to TRBJ1-5; 7 bases map to TRBD1. The CDR3 has 15 residues. CDR1 and CDR2 (germline): MDHEN, SYDVKM. J gave up 3 bases and V 3 bases, and 5 bases lay outside the gene matches. CDR3 protein: CASSFEGQINQPQHF. The CDR3 DNA reads as TGTGCCAGCAGTTTTGAGGGACAGATCAATCAGCCCCAGCATTTT.

The V call is TRBV14, the J call TRBJ2-4, with D unresolved. Per the germline V gene, CDR1 is SGHDN and CDR2 is FVKESK. The CDR3 extends over 13 amino acids. V was pared by 3 bases and J by 5 bases, with 8 bases between. CDR3 sequence (DNA): TGTGCCAGCAGCCAGGGTTCTGAAAACATTCAGTACTTC. Translated, it gives CASSQGSENIQYF.

This clonotype was detected only a few times. CDR3 sequence reads: CASRAVGPKNTEAFF. The CDR3 coding sequence is TGTGCCAGCCGCGCGGTGGGACCTAAGAACACTGAAGCTTTCTTT. The chain carries TRBV7-9 and TRBJ1-1; maybe TRBD1 (5 bases). The CDR3 consists of 15 residues. V was cut by 8 bases and J by 1 base, with 17 bases left in between. CDR1 is SEHNR and CDR2 is FQNEAQ in the germline V gene (reference sequence). Together with reference TRBV7-9 and TRBJ1-1, the CDR3 gives the full variable domain: DTGVSQNPRHKITKRGQNVTFRCDPISEHNRLYWYRQTLGQGPEFLTYFQNEAQLEKSRLLSDRFSAERPKGSFSTLEIQRTEQGDSAMYLCASRAVGPKNTEAFFGQGTRLTVV.

This clonotype was detected ten times or more. This chain links TRBV6-2 or TRBV6-3 with TRBJ2-2; tentatively, D is TRBD1 (5 bases). The CDR3 sequence is 14 residues long. The germline CDR1 and CDR2 sequences are MNHEY and SVGEGT. V lost 7 bases to trimming and J lost 3 bases, with 12 bases between them. The CDR3 here is CASKQIRDTGELFF. CDR3 coding DNA: TGTGCCAGCAAACAAATCAGGGACACCGGGGAGCTGTTTTTT.

This clonotype has at least ten counts. The V and J genes are TRBV28 and TRBJ2-1; D is tentatively TRBD1 or TRBD2 (6 bases each). This CDR3 has 12 amino acids. Germline loops: CDR1 MDHEN, CDR2 SYDVKM. Between the trimmed V and J ends, which lost 6 bases and 8 bases, there was a span of 11 bases. CDR3 in DNA: TGTGCCAGCAGGACCGGGGGCGATGAGCAGTTCTTC. Its protein is CASRTGGDEQFF.

This clonotype was detected a few times. The V and J genes are TRBV5-5 and TRBJ1-4, with D perhaps matching TRBD1 (5 bases). Germline CDR1 SGHKS, CDR2 YYEKEE (reference sequence). The germline V and J ends were trimmed by 4 bases and 0 bases, with 13 bases remaining between them. The CDR3 runs to 16 residues. CDR3 in DNA: TGTGCCAGCAGCGGTAAACCGGGACCAACTAATGAAAAACTGTTTTTT. Amino acids: CASSGKPGPTNEKLFF.

The chain combines TRBV7-9 with TRBJ2-1; D is unclear. CDR3 length: 12 amino acids. CDR1 and CDR2 from the germline V gene are SEHNR and FQNEAQ (reference sequence). The V gene lost 3 bases and the J gene lost 8 bases, with 8 bases spanning the gap. The CDR3 sequence is CASSLYKDEQFF. CDR3 DNA: TGTGCCAGCAGCTTGTACAAGGATGAGCAGTTCTTC. Full variable domain (missing parts from reference TRBV7-9 and TRBJ2-1): DTGVSQNPRHKITKRGQNVTFRCDPISEHNRLYWYRQTLGQGPEFLTYFQNEAQLEKSRLLSDRFSAERPKGSFSTLEIQRTEQGDSAMYLCASSLYKDEQFFGPGTRLTVL.

This clonotype was recorded many times. The V call is TRBV6-5, the J call TRBJ2-1; no reliable D call. Trimming pared 2 bases from V and 9 bases from J, leaving 14 bases between. Germline CDR1 and CDR2: MNHEY and SVGAGI. The CDR3 has 14 amino acids. CDR3 protein: CASSYASSKTEQFF. For the CDR3, the DNA is TGTGCCAGCAGTTACGCCTCCAGTAAAACTGAGCAGTTCTTC.

This clonotype appeared many times. The chain links TRBV6-6 to TRBJ2-2, with 10 bases lining up with TRBD2. V dropped 2 bases and J dropped 3; count of bases not matched to a gene: 6. The CDR3 consists of 17 residues. The germline V gene encodes CDR1 MNHNY and CDR2 SVGAGI (reference sequence). The CDR3 loop is CASSYTASGGYTGELFF. The DNA of the CDR3 is TGTGCCAGCAGTTACACCGCTAGCGGGGGCTACACCGGGGAGCTGTTTTTT.

In this sample, this clonotype turned up many times. The V gene is TRBV10-2, the J gene TRBJ2-3; a possible D gene is TRBD2 (5 bases). The CDR3 spans 11 residues. V was clipped by 4 bases and J by 7 bases, with 6 bases between them. Germline CDR1 reads WSHSY; CDR2 reads SAAADI. Written as DNA, the CDR3 is TGCGCCAGCAGTGGAGGGAATACGCAGTATTTT. Protein sequence: CASSGGNTQYF.

This clonotype occurred many times. The chain carries TRBV2 and TRBJ2-7; possibly TRBD1 or TRBD2 for D (5 bases each). V lost 5 bases, J lost 3 bases, and 14 bases lay in between. Germline assignment: CDR1 SNHLY and CDR2 FYNNEI. This CDR3 is built from 14 residues. Written as DNA, the CDR3 is TGTGCCAGCAGTAAGGGACCGTTAGGCTACGAGCAGTACGTC. Its translation: CASSKGPLGYEQYV.

This clonotype was detected many times. V usage is TRBV19 and J usage is TRBJ1-1, with D possibly being TRBD1 (5 bases). V lost 6 bases and J 3 bases, leaving 14 bases between the germline ends. CDR1 is LNHDA and CDR2 is SQIVND in the germline V gene (reference sequence). The CDR3 contains 14 residues. CDR3 residues: CASREDRGDTEAFF. The CDR3 DNA reads TGTGCCAGTAGGGAAGACCGAGGGGACACTGAAGCTTTCTTT. Variable domain in full (rest from reference TRBV19 and TRBJ1-1): DGGITQSPKYLFRKEGQNVTLSCEQNLNHDAMYWYRQDPGQGLRLIYYSQIVNDFQKGDIAEGYSVSREKKESFPLTVTSAQKNPTAFYLCASREDRGDTEAFFGQGTRLTVV.

This clonotype was observed a few times. The chain recombines TRBV3-1 with TRBJ1-6; 7 bases agree with TRBD1. CDR3 length: 15 amino acids. Trimming at V came to 4 bases and at J to 6 bases, leaving 6 bases not matched to a gene. The V gene's germline CDR1 is LGHDT and CDR2 YNNKEL (reference sequence). This CDR3 reads CASSPGQASNSPLHF. The CDR3 coding sequence is TGTGCCAGCAGCCCAGGACAGGCCAGTAATTCACCCCTCCACTTT.

This clonotype was seen at least ten times. This chain connects TRBV28 to TRBJ2-1; tentatively, D is TRBD1 or TRBD2 (5 bases each). The CDR3 spans 14 residues. V lost 5 bases to trimming and J lost 4 bases, with 12 bases between them. Germline loops: CDR1 MDHEN, CDR2 SYDVKM. The chain's CDR3 is CASSNGTGYNEQFF. CDR3 nucleotides: TGTGCCAGCAGTAACGGGACCGGGTACAATGAGCAGTTCTTC.

The chain has TRBV28 and TRBJ2-1; 7 nucleotides align to TRBD1. The CDR3 has 16 residues. Germline assignment: CDR1 MDHEN and CDR2 SYDVKM. Losses at the gene ends were 5 bases for V and 8 bases for J; bases not matched to a gene: 15. The CDR3: CASSVNRGTQGHEQFF. CDR3 coding DNA: TGTGCCAGCAGTGTGAACAGGGGAACACAAGGGCATGAGCAGTTCTTC.

This clonotype was counted ten times or more. This chain connects TRBV29-1 to TRBJ2-3; 9 bases fit TRBD1. The CDR3 totals 20 residues. The germline V gene has CDR1 SQVTM and CDR2 ANQGSEA. J was trimmed by 5 bases and V by 0 bases; bases with no gene match: 21. This CDR3 is CSVEDGDRAEWTKRRDTQYF. The CDR3 DNA reads as TGCAGCGTTGAAGACGGGGACAGGGCCGAGTGGACCAAAAGACGAGATACGCAGTATTTT.

There are many counts of this clonotype. This chain joins TRBV7-8 and TRBJ2-7; 10 bases map to TRBD1. CDR3 length equals 14 residues. CDR1 is SGHVS and CDR2 is FQNEAQ in the germline V gene. V gave up 5 bases and J gave up 6 bases; unmatched junction bases: 7. The CDR3 loop is CASSLQGQGFEQYF. The CDR3 DNA reads TGTGCCAGCAGCCTCCAGGGACAGGGGTTCGAGCAGTACTTC.

This chain joins TRBV5-1 and TRBJ1-4; 7 bases align to TRBD1. Looked up from germline, CDR1 is SGHRS and CDR2 is YFSETQ. V lost 7 bases and J lost 7; bases outside the gene matches: 10. The CDR3 extends over 14 amino acids. CDR3 residues: CASAEGARGEKLFF. The CDR3 DNA sequence: TGCGCCAGCGCGGAGGGGGCGCGAGGTGAAAAACTGTTTTTT.

Many counts were recorded for this clonotype. The V gene is TRBV28, the J gene TRBJ1-1; possible D gene TRBD1, 6 bases. V was shortened by 3 bases and J by 2 bases, with 13 bases between the two germline ends. The germline V gene encodes CDR1 MDHEN and CDR2 SYDVKM. This CDR3 comprises 15 residues. The CDR3 spells CASSFPTGQNTEAFF. Written as DNA, the CDR3 is TGTGCCAGCAGTTTCCCGACAGGACAAAACACTGAAGCTTTCTTT. The full variable domain, its missing parts supplied by reference TRBV28 and TRBJ1-1, is DVKVTQSSRYLVKRTGEKVFLECVQDMDHENMFWYRQDPGLGLRLIYFSYDVKMKEKGDIPEGYSVSREKKERFSLILESASTNQTSMYLCASSFPTGQNTEAFFGQGTRLTVV.

This clonotype was counted at least ten times. V usage is TRBV28 and J usage is TRBJ2-1, with D uncertain. V was clipped by 2 bases and J by 2 bases, with 7 bases between them. This CDR3 spans 14 amino acids. Germline loops: CDR1 MDHEN, CDR2 SYDVKM. The CDR3 spells CASSLPTAYNEQFF. The CDR3 DNA reads as TGTGCCAGCAGTTTACCAACAGCCTACAATGAGCAGTTCTTC.

This clonotype appeared many times. The chain employs TRBV28 and TRBJ1-5; D is ambiguous. CDR3 size: 16 residues. The germline V gene has CDR1 MDHEN and CDR2 SYDVKM. Trimming left V 3 bases short and J 3 bases short, with 15 bases between. The CDR3 nucleotides read TGTGCCAGCAGTTTTCGGTTTAGTAGGGTCAATCAGCCCCAGCATTTT. This sequence encodes CASSFRFSRVNQPQHF.

The gene calls are TRBV5-5 and TRBJ2-2; 7 nucleotides agree with TRBD2. Germline CDR1 reads SGHKS; CDR2 reads YYEKEE (reference sequence). J lost 3 bases, V lost 0 bases, and 5 bases had no gene match. CDR3 length equals 16 residues. The CDR3 coding sequence is TGTGCCAGCAGCTTGGTCCGGGGGGTTGACACCGGGGAGCTGTTTTTT. Translation: CASSLVRGVDTGELFF.

There are many counts of this clonotype. The chain uses TRBV19 and TRBJ2-5, with D unresolved. Germline CDR1 LNHDA, CDR2 SQIVND (reference sequence). The germline V and J ends were trimmed by 8 bases and 0 bases, with 13 bases remaining between them. This CDR3 has 14 amino acids. CDR3 sequence reads: CASSRTGYQETQYF. CDR3 coding DNA: TGTGCCAGTTCCCGGACGGGTTACCAAGAGACCCAGTACTTC.

This clonotype was picked up many times. The J gene is TRBJ1-2, the V gene TRBV7-3, with 7 bases identical to TRBD1. V dropped 5 bases and J dropped 6; count of bases not matched to a gene: 6. CDR3 size: 13 residues. Germline V gene lookup returns CDR1 SGHTA and CDR2 FQGTGA. CDR3 coding DNA: TGTGCCAGCAGCAACCGACAGGGCGATGGCTACACCTTC. Translation gives CASSNRQGDGYTF.

This clonotype was detected ten times or more. J is TRBJ1-2 and V is TRBV7-2; possibly TRBD1 for D (6 bases). The CDR3 is 13 residues long. From germline, CDR1 is SGHTA and CDR2 FQGNSA. V gave up 5 bases and J gave up 8 bases, with 15 bases separating them. In nucleotides, the CDR3 is TGTGCCAGCAGCGTAGACAGGAGTAGCGGCTACACCTTC. Its protein is CASSVDRSSGYTF. Full variable domain (rest looked up from reference TRBV7-2 and TRBJ1-2): GAGVSQSPSNKVTEKGKDVELRCDPISGHTALYWYRQSLGQGLEFLIYFQGNSAPDKSGLPSDRFSAERTGGSVSTLTIQRTQQEDSAVYLCASSVDRSSGYTFGSGTRLTVV.